This T cell receptor (beta chain) is from a study of a mutant IDH1 vaccine in newly diagnosed glioma. Overall study: Patients had received radiotherapy, temozolomide, or both previously, most receiving both.

As regards this clone: Its antigen is not known. This same CDR3 is encoded by further DNA sequences in the sample.

TCRdb's copy holds only in-frame clones and misses some; the assay was immunoSEQ multiplex PCR. The sample lists about 56,000 clones; around 75% were seen once. Time point given: week 47, end of study. Each dose delivered 300 ug of mutant IDH1 20-mer peptide subcutaneously with imiquimod. The CDR3 covers 16 residues. The germline V gene has CDR1 MNHEY and CDR2 SMNVEV (reference sequence). V lost 2 bases and J lost 7, with 15 bases in between. The clonotype was recovered from a man aged 50-59 years with glioma. The source material was PBMCs, sampled from a glioma patient whose treatment included an IDH1 peptide vaccine. The V gene is TRBV27, the J gene TRBJ1-6; no reliable D call. CDR3 region: CASSLLRHGVNSPLHF. In DNA form, the CDR3 reads TGTGCCAGCAGTTTACTCAGGCATGGTGTCAATTCACCCCTCCACTTT.